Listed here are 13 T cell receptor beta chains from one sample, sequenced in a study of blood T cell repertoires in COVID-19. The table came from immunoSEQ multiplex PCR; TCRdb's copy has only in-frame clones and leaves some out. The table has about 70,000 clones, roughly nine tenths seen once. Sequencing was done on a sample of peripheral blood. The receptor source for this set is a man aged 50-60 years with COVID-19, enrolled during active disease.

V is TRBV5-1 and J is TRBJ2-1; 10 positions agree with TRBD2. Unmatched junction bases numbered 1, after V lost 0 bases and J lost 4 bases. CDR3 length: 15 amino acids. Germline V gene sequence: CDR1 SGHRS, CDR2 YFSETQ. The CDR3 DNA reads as TGCGCCAGCAGCTTGGGACTAGCGGGTTACAATGAGCAGTTCTTC. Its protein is CASSLGLAGYNEQFF.

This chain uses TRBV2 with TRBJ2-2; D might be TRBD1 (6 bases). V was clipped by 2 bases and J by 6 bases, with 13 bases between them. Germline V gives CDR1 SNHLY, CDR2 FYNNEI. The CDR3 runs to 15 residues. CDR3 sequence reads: CASSESGQVPGELFF. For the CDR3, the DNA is TGTGCCAGCAGTGAATCGGGACAAGTACCCGGGGAGCTGTTTTTT.

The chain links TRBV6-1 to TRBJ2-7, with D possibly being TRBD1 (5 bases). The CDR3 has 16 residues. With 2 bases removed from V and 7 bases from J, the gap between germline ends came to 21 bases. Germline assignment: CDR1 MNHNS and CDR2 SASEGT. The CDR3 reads CASSEQGSNAFWEQYV. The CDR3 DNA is TGTGCCAGCAGTGAACAGGGATCGAACGCCTTCTGGGAGCAGTACGTC.

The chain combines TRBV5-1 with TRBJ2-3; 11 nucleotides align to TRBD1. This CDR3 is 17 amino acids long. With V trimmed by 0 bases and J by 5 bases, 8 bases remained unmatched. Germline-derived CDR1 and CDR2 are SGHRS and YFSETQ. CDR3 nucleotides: TGCGCCAGCAGCTTGGATGCCGGGACAGGGGGATTAGATACGCAGTATTTT. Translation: CASSLDAGTGGLDTQYF.

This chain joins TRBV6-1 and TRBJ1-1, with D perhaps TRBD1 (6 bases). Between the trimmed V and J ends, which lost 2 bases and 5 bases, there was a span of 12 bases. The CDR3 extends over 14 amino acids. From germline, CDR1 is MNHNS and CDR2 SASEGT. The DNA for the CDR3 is TGTGCCAGCAGTGAATTCCCCAGGGGAACTGAAGCTTTCTTT. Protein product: CASSEFPRGTEAFF.

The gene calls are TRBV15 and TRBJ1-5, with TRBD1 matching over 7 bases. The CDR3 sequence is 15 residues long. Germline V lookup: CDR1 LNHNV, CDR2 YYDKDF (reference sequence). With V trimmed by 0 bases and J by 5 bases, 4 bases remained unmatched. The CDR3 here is CATSRDGQDHQPQHF. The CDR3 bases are TGTGCCACCAGCAGAGATGGACAGGACCATCAGCCCCAGCATTTT.

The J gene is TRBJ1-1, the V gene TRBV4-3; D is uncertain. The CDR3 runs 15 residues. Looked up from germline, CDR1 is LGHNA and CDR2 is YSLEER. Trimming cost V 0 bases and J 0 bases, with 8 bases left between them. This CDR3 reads CASSQENRLNTEAFF. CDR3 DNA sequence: TGCGCCAGCAGCCAAGAGAACAGATTGAACACTGAAGCTTTCTTT.

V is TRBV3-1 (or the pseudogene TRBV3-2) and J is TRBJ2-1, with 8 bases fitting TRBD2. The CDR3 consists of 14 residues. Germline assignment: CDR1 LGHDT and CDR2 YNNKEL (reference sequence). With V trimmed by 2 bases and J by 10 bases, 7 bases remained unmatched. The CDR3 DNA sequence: TGTGCCAGCAGCCAATCCTATAGCGGGACGGAGCAGTTCTTC. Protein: CASSQSYSGTEQFF.

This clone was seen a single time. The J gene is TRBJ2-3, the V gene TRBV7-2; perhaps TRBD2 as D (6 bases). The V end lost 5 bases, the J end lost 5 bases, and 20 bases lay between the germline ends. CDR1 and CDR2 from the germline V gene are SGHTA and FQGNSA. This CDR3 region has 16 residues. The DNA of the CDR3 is TGTGCCAGCAGCCCCCGTATATCGGGGCGGGGAGATACGCAGTATTTT. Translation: CASSPRISGRGDTQYF.

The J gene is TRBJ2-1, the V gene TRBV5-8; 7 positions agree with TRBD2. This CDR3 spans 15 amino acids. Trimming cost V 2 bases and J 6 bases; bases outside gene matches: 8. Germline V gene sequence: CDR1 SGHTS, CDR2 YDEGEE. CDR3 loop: CASSLAGRVGNEQFF. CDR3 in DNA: TGTGCCAGCAGCTTAGCGGGGCGGGTGGGCAATGAGCAGTTCTTC.

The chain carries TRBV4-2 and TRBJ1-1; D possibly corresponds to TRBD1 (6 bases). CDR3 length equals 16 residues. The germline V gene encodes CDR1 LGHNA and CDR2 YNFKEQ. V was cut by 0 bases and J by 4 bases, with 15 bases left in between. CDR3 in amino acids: CASSQDYRARGTEAFF. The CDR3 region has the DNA TGTGCCAGCAGCCAAGACTACAGGGCAAGGGGCACTGAAGCTTTCTTT.

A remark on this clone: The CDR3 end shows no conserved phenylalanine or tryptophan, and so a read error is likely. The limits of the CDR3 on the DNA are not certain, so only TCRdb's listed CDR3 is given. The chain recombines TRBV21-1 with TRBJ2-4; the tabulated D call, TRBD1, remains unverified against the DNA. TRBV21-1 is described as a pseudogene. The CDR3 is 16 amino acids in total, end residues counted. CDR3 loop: CASSKGWGDTRARWAH.

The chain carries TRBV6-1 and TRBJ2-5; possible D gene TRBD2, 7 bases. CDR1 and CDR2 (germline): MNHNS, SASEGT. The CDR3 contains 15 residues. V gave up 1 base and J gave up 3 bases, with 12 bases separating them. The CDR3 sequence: CASSEDRAGEETQYF. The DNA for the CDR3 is TGTGCCAGCAGTGAAGACAGGGCGGGGGAAGAGACCCAGTACTTC.